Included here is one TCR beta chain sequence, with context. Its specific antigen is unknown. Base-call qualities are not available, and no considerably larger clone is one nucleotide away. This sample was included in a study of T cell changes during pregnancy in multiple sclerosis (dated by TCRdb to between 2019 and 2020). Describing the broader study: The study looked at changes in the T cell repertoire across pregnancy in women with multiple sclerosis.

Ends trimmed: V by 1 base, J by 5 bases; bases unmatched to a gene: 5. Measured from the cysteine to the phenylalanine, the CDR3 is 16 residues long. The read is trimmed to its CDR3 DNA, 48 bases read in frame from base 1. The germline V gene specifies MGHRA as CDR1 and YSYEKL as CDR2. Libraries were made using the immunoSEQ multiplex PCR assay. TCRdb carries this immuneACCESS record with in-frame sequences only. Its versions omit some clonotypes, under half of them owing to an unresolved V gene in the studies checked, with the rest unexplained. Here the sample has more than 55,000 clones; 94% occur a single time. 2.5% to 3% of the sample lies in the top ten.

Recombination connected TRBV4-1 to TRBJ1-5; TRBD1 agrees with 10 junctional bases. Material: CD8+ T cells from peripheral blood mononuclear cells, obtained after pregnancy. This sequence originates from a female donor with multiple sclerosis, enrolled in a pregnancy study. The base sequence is TGCGCCAGCAGCCAAGCCTCCGGGACAGGGGATCAGCCCCAGCATTTT. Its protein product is CASSQASGTGDQPQHF.